This T cell receptor beta chain was sequenced in a study of regulatory T cells in long-lasting Graves disease. Overall study findings and caveats: Exclusively peripheral blood, rather than thyroid tissue, was studied. Because few samples were included, accuracy may have been lower. Public clonotype sharing was higher in persistent than newly diagnosed patients. Favoring TRBV28, TRBJ1-2 and TRBJ2-5 was a feature seen in persistent disease.

A note on this clonotype: The antigen remains undetermined.

The CDR3 totals 18 residues. Germline V gives CDR1 SEHNR, CDR2 FQNEAQ (reference sequence). V was trimmed by 3 bases and J by 1 base, leaving 19 bases between them. To make TCR beta libraries, researchers used iRepertoire HTBI primers and Arm-PCR of CDR3 regions. A single record per CDR3 protein comes from TCRdb applying MiXCR to the multiplex PCR reads. The repertoire holds a few hundred thousand distinct CDR3 sequences, with around a quarter as singletons. Sample time point: persistent/refractory GD, antithyroid drugs over 5 years with positive TRAb. PBMC-derived RNA was used for the TCR library. The source of this sequence is a female donor with Graves disease. Sequenced here: peripheral blood mononuclear cells (PBMCs), sampled when the disease was refractory, from a patient treated with antithyroid drugs. The chain couples TRBV7-9 to TRBJ2-1, with D possibly being TRBD2 (5 bases). In nucleotides, the CDR3 is TGTGCCAGCAGCTTGGACCCTAGGGCGGGTCCGTCCTACAATGAGCAGTTCTTC. This encodes CASSLDPRAGPSYNEQFF.